A selection of T cell receptor beta chains follows, all from one sample in a study of cytomegalovirus exposure and HLA in healthy donors. TCRdb keeps only in-frame clones here, not all; method: immunoSEQ multiplex PCR. The sample includes around 60,000 clones, approximately 93% of them seen just once. Source material: PBMCs. The receptors here all came from a man between 18 and 35 years old in good health and CMV-seropositive. Each CDR3 is given with its conserved first and last residue. The D gene is left open where the match is weak. Expanded clones get a size class; other rows say once, few or many, or leave the size out.

CDR3 protein	CDR3 DNA	J gene	clone size	D gene	V gene
CASSRVRSTDTQYF	TGTGCCAGCAGTCGGGTACGAAGCACAGATACGCAGTATTTT	TRBJ2-3	NA	NA	TRBV6-6
CASSLTGSYGYTF	TGTGCCAGCAGTTTAACGGGAAGCTATGGCTACACCTTC	TRBJ1-2	once	NA	TRBV27
CATTQVQDTEAFF	TGTGCCACAACACAGGTCCAGGACACTGAAGCTTTCTTT	TRBJ1-1	NA	NA	TRBV10-3
CASSSRQGYNTGELFF	TGTGCCAGCAGCTCCCGACAGGGCTACAACACCGGGGAGCTGTTTTTT	TRBJ2-2	NA	TRBD1	TRBV6-6
CASSLLTGGRDQPQHF	TGCGCCAGCAGCCTCCTGACAGGGGGCCGGGATCAGCCCCAGCATTTT	TRBJ1-5	NA	TRBD1	TRBV4-1
CASSPGDRFYEQYF	TGTGCCAGCAGCCCAGGGGACAGGTTTTACGAGCAGTACTTC	TRBJ2-7	NA	TRBD1	TRBV28
CASSLSGREQYF	TGTGCCAGCAGTTTAAGCGGTCGGGAGCAGTACTTC	TRBJ2-7	NA	NA	TRBV27
CAWSVGTSTDTQYF	TGTGCCTGGAGTGTAGGGACTAGCACAGATACGCAGTATTTT	TRBJ2-3	NA	NA	TRBV30
CASSRGQGRGYF	TGTGCCAGCAGTCGCGGACAGGGAAGGGGATACTTC	TRBJ2-7	NA	TRBD1	TRBV28
CASSSASGTGGNQPQHF	TGTGCCAGCAGTTCTGCCTCGGGGACAGGGGGCAATCAGCCCCAGCATTTT	TRBJ1-5	few	TRBD1	TRBV28
CASSGGGFPYEQYF	TGTGCCAGCAGCGGGGGGGGGTTCCCCTACGAGCAGTACTTC	TRBJ2-7	NA	TRBD2	TRBV7-8
CASSLNPENTEAFF	TGTGCCAGCAGCTTAAATCCAGAGAACACTGAAGCTTTCTTT	TRBJ1-1	NA	NA	TRBV7-3
CASSVSPTANNYGYTF	TGTGCCAGCAGCGTATCTCCGACAGCTAATAACTATGGCTACACCTTC	TRBJ1-2	NA	NA	TRBV9
CASSTGAGNTIYF	TGTGCCAGCAGTACAGGGGCTGGAAACACCATATATTTT	TRBJ1-3	NA	TRBD1	TRBV6-5
CASSQGGTVNQETQYF	TGCGCCAGCAGCCAAGGTGGGACAGTGAACCAAGAGACCCAGTACTTC	TRBJ2-5	NA	TRBD1	TRBV4-3
CASSPGLAVAGELFF	TGTGCCAGTTCCCCGGGCCTAGCAGTGGCCGGGGAGCTGTTTTTT	TRBJ2-2	once	NA	TRBV19
CASSHREVNEQFF	TGCGCCAGCAGCCACCGGGAGGTCAATGAGCAGTTCTTC	TRBJ2-1	NA	TRBD2	TRBV4-1
CASSPRDRNTGELFF	TGTGCCAGCAGCCCCCGGGACAGAAACACCGGGGAGCTGTTTTTT	TRBJ2-2	NA	TRBD1	TRBV9
CASSIEVANTEAFF	TGTGCCAGTAGTATAGAAGTGGCGAACACTGAAGCTTTCTTT	TRBJ1-1	NA	NA	TRBV19
CASSVGTANTGELFF	TGTGCCAGCAGCGTAGGTACGGCGAACACCGGGGAGCTGTTTTTT	TRBJ2-2	NA	NA	TRBV9
CASRLQGARDEAFF	TGTGCCAGCAGGCTTCAGGGGGCGCGAGATGAAGCTTTCTTT	TRBJ1-1	NA	TRBD1	TRBV6-5
CASSDSDSGGADTQYF	TGTGCCAGCAGTGACTCTGATAGCGGGGGGGCAGATACGCAGTATTTT	TRBJ2-3	NA	TRBD2	TRBV6-4
CAISEARDDTEAFF	TGTGCCATCAGTGAGGCCCGGGATGACACTGAAGCTTTCTTT	TRBJ1-1	NA	NA	TRBV10-3
CASSVWGRQADTQYF	TGTGCCAGCAGTGTCTGGGGGAGGCAGGCAGATACGCAGTATTTT	TRBJ2-3	NA	NA	TRBV6-1
CASSISSGTGREQYF	TGTGCCAGTAGTATAAGTTCTGGGACAGGGCGAGAGCAGTACTTC	TRBJ2-7	NA	TRBD1	TRBV19
CASSRVGTSGEKLFF	TGTGCCAGCAGCCGAGTGGGGACATCAGGTGAAAAACTGTTTTTT	TRBJ1-4	NA	NA	TRBV9
CASSLNQGSSIKTQYF	TGTGCCAGCAGCTTAAACCAGGGTTCTTCGATAAAGACCCAGTACTTC	TRBJ2-5	NA	NA	TRBV5-6
CASSPMEKLTEAFF	TGTGCCAGCTCACCGATGGAGAAACTCACTGAAGCTTTCTTT	TRBJ1-1	once	NA	TRBV18
CASSLTGDLAYEQYF	TGTGCCAGCAGCCTGACAGGGGACCTCGCCTACGAGCAGTACTTC	TRBJ2-7	NA	TRBD1	TRBV7-9
CASSEGVSYEQYF	TGTGCCAGCAGTGAGGGAGTCTCCTACGAGCAGTACTTC	TRBJ2-7	once	NA	TRBV6-1
CASSVTSAGVYNEQFF	TGTGCCAGCAGCGTGACTAGCGCGGGAGTCTACAATGAGCAGTTCTTC	TRBJ2-1	NA	TRBD2	TRBV9
CASTLDSRTDTQYF	TGTGCCAGCACCCTCGACAGCCGCACAGATACGCAGTATTTT	TRBJ2-3	once	NA	TRBV27
CASSPPRETQYF	TGTGCCAGCAGCCCTCCCCGAGAGACCCAGTACTTC	TRBJ2-5	NA	NA	TRBV7-9
CSIDRGADTQYF	TGCAGCATTGACAGGGGTGCAGATACGCAGTATTTT	TRBJ2-3	NA	TRBD1	TRBV29-1
CASSESAGTAQETQYF	TGTGCCAGCAGCGAAAGCGCCGGGACAGCACAAGAGACCCAGTACTTC	TRBJ2-5	NA	TRBD1	TRBV9
CASSLSSGGAEVYEQYF	TGTGCCAGCAGTTTATCGTCGGGAGGGGCCGAGGTATACGAGCAGTACTTC	TRBJ2-7	NA	TRBD2	TRBV27
CATGGEETQYF	TGTGCCACAGGGGGTGAAGAGACCCAGTACTTC	TRBJ2-5	NA	TRBD1	TRBV10-3
CASSLGLAEYNEQFF	TGTGCCAGCAGCTTGGGGCTAGCGGAGTACAATGAGCAGTTCTTC	TRBJ2-1	NA	TRBD2	TRBV5-6
CASQQGNTGELFF	TGTGCCAGCCAGCAGGGAAACACCGGGGAGCTGTTTTTT	TRBJ2-2	NA	NA	TRBV28
CASSPGYSPLHF	TGTGCCAGCAGCCCCGGTTACTCACCCCTCCACTTT	TRBJ1-6	NA	NA	TRBV11-3
CASSEGTSGSSEQYF	TGTGCCAGCAGTGAAGGGACTAGCGGGAGCTCCGAGCAGTACTTC	TRBJ2-7	NA	TRBD2	TRBV6-1
CASRRTGNTGELFF	TGTGCCAGCAGACGGACAGGGAATACCGGGGAGCTGTTTTTT	TRBJ2-2	NA	TRBD1	TRBV28
CASSFYDRGRNTGELFF	TGTGCCAGCAGTTTCTACGACAGGGGGCGGAACACCGGGGAGCTGTTTTTT	TRBJ2-2	once	TRBD1	TRBV28
CASSQSPTGGYGYTF	TGTGCCAGCAGCCAATCCCCTACAGGCGGCTATGGCTACACCTTC	TRBJ1-2	once	NA	TRBV11-3
CASSPGTSDTGELFF	TGTGCCAGCTCTCCCGGGACTAGCGACACCGGGGAGCTGTTTTTT	TRBJ2-2	NA	TRBD2	TRBV18
CAWRGTDWGKDQPQHF	TGTGCCTGGAGGGGGACAGATTGGGGGAAGGATCAGCCCCAGCATTTT	TRBJ1-5	NA	TRBD1	TRBV30
CASTSRGLELFF	TGTGCCAGCACCTCCAGGGGTTTGGAACTGTTTTTT	TRBJ1-4	NA	NA	TRBV5-4
CASSPTDQGLRADTQYF	TGTGCCAGCAGCCCCACCGACCAGGGGCTTCGAGCAGATACGCAGTATTTT	TRBJ2-3	NA	NA	TRBV16
CASSLTQGDDNSPLHF	TGTGCCAGCAGCTTGACGCAGGGGGACGATAATTCACCCCTCCACTTT	TRBJ1-6	NA	TRBD1	TRBV7-6
CAWTRQGASGNTIYF	TGTGCCTGGACCAGACAGGGGGCCTCTGGAAACACCATATATTTT	TRBJ1-3	once	TRBD1	TRBV30
CASSLGGTRKTQYF	TGTGCCAGCAGCTTAGGTGGGACTAGAAAGACCCAGTACTTC	TRBJ2-5	NA	TRBD2	TRBV7-9
CASSLDRVSLEQYF	TGTGCCAGCAGCCTCGACAGGGTTAGTTTAGAGCAGTACTTC	TRBJ2-7	NA	TRBD1	TRBV6-5
CALHPGLTTCEQFF	TGTGCCTTACACCCGGGACTTACTACATGCGAGCAGTTCTTC	TRBJ2-1	NA	NA	TRBV19
CAIGDQDRVSYNEQFF	TGTGCCATAGGGGACCAGGACAGGGTGTCATACAATGAGCAGTTCTTC	TRBJ2-1	NA	TRBD1	TRBV10-3
CASSDGLAGRTQYF	TGTGCCAGCAGTGACGGACTAGCGGGGCGCACCCAGTACTTC	TRBJ2-5	NA	TRBD2	TRBV25-1
CASKGASQPQHF	TGTGCCAGCAAGGGGGCGAGTCAGCCCCAGCATTTT	TRBJ1-5	NA	TRBD1	TRBV28